This T cell receptor (beta chain) was recorded in a study of shared clonotypes between healthy human individuals. About the research overall: Serving as donors were a couple of women and a few men, whose ages spanned 18 to 49. Findings and caveats of the study: Generally, naive subsets came out with larger estimated richness than memory subsets. Lower generation probabilities were found for non-shared clonotypes than for those shared by all four donors.

The assay was immunoSEQ multiplex PCR, and TCRdb's table has in-frame clones only and misses some. The top ten clones hold about 1.8% of a sample with some 2,100,000 clones, just over 90% of them seen once. Naive CD8 isolation took CD45RO-negative cells positively selected for CCR7 and excluded terminally differentiated effector memory CD45RA+ cells. The CDR3 has 13 amino acids. V gave up 5 bases and J gave up 5 bases, with 13 bases separating them. The germline V gene encodes CDR1 SEHNR and CDR2 FQNEAQ (reference sequence). About this clone itself: Its antigen remains unidentified.

Specimen: naive CD8+ T cells from PBMCs. The sequence derives from a man between 18 and 35 years old in good health. Some clones in this sample may be carry-over from other donors' samples. The V gene is TRBV7-9, the J gene TRBJ2-7; D is possibly TRBD1 or TRBD2 (7 bases each). The CDR3 sequence: CASSQGGAHEQYF. DNA for the CDR3: TGTGCCAGCAGCCAGGGGGGGGCCCACGAGCAGTACTTC.